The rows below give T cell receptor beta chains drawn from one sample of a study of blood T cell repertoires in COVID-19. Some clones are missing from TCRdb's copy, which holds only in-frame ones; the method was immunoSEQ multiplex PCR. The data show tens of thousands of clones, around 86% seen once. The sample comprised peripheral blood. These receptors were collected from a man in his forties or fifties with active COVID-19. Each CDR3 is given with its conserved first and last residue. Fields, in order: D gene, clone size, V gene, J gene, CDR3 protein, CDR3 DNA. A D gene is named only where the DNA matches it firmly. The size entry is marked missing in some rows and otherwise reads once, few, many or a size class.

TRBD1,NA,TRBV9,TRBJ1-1,CASSGRGQGWSEAFF,TGTGCCAGCAGCGGGCGGGGACAGGGTTGGTCTGAAGCTTTCTTT
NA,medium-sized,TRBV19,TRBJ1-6,CASSMAASYNSPLHF,TGTGCCAGTAGTATGGCGGCCTCCTATAATTCACCCCTCCACTTT
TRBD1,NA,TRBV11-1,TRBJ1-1,CASSRQGGTEAFF,TGTGCCAGCAGCCGACAGGGAGGCACTGAAGCTTTCTTT
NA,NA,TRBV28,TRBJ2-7,CASRRTIGGTSFDEQYF,TGTGCCAGCAGACGAACCATTGGCGGGACCTCCTTCGACGAGCAGTACTTC
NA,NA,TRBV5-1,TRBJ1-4,CASSPGRGTNEKLFF,TGCGCCAGCAGCCCCGGCCGGGGAACTAATGAAAAACTGTTTTTT
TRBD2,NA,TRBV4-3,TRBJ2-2,CASSLRGLAGNTGELFF,TGCGCCAGCAGCCTGCGGGGACTAGCGGGGAACACCGGGGAGCTGTTTTTT
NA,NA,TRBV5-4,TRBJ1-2,CASSLQGLNYGYTF,TGTGCCAGCAGCTTGCAGGGCCTCAACTATGGCTACACCTTC
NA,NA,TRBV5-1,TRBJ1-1,CASSNLPQTEAFF,TGCGCCAGCAGCAACCTCCCCCAGACTGAAGCTTTCTTT
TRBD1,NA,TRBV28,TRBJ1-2,CASSRGQGGGSYGYTF,TGTGCCAGCAGTAGGGGACAGGGAGGAGGTAGCTATGGCTACACCTTC
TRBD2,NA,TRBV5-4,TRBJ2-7,CASSLPAGASYEQYF,TGTGCCAGCAGCCTCCCCGCGGGAGCCTCCTACGAGCAGTACTTC